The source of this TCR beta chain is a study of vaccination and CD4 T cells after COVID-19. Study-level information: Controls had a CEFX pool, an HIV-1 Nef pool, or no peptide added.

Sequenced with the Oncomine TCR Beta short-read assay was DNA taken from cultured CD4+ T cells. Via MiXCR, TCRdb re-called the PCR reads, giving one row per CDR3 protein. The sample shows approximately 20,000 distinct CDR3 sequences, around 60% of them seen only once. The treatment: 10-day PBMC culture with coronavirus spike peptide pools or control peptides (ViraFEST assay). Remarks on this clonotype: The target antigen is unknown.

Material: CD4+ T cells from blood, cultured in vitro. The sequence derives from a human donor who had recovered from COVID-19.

For the CDR3, the DNA is TGCGCCAGCAGTGAGCAAACGACAGGGGGAAAAGAGACCCAGTACTTC. Its translation: CASSEQTTGGKETQYF. The rearrangement joins TRBV10-1 to TRBJ2-5; 9 bases fit TRBD1. Germline V gene sequence: CDR1 WNHNN, CDR2 SYGVQD (reference sequence). The CDR3 is made up of 16 amino acids. V was clipped by 2 bases and J by 3 bases; unmatched bases: 7.